The clone carrying this TCR beta chain was detected only a few times. Since a much larger clone is just one base distant, this may be a read error. Other DNA sequences in this specimen translate into the identical CDR3. The entry originates in a study of blood T cell repertoires in COVID-19. Background on the study: Some COVID-19 samples were acute and others convalescent; all came from the United States, Italy and Spain. T cells, B-cell-depleted T cells, or PBMCs provided the cDNA or gDNA that served as material.

This CDR3 has 14 residues. Losses at the gene ends were 5 bases for V and 3 bases for J; bases not matched to a gene: 4. Germline CDR1 is SEHNR and CDR2 is FQNEAQ (reference sequence). Study processing details: Reference gene primer amplification gave nucleated cell count estimates. Clones were sequenced by immunoSEQ multiplex PCR, and TCRdb holds only the in-frame ones, with some missing. V and J calls and clone size come straight from that table; D and trimming were deduced from the DNA. Counted here are roughly 200,000 clones, about four fifths occurring once; the ten biggest clones make up around 6.9%.

The sequencing sample was made of peripheral blood. The clonotype comes from a man aged 60-69 years with acute or convalescent COVID-19. This chain uses TRBV7-9 with TRBJ1-3; 7 bases are a match to TRBD1. CDR3 sequence: CASSRQGDGNTIYF. The CDR3 DNA follows: TGTGCCAGCAGCCGACAGGGTGATGGAAACACCATATATTTT.